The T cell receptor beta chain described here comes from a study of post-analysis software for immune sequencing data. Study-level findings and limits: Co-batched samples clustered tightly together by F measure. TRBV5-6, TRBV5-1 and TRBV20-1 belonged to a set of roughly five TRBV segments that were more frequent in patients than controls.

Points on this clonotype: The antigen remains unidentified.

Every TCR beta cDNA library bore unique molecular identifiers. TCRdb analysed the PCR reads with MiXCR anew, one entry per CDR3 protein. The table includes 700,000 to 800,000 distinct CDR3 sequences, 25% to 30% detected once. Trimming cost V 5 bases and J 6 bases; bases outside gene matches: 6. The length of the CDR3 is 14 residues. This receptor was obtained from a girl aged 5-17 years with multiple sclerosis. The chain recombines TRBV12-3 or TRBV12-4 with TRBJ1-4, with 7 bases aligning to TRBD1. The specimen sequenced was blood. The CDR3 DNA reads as TGTGCCAGCAGTCCACCGGGACAGTATGAAAAACTGTTTTTT. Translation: CASSPPGQYEKLFF.